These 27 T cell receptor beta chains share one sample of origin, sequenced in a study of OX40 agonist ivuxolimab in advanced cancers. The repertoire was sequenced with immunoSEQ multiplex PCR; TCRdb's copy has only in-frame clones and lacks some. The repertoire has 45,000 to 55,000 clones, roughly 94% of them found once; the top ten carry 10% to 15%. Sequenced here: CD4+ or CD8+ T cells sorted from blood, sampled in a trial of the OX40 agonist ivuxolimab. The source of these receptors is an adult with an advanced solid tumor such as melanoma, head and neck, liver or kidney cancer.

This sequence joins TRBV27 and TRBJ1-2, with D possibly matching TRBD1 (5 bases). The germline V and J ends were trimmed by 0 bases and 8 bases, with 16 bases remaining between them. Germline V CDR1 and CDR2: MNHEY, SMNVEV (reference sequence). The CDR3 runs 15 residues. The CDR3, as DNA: TGTGCCAGCAGTTTATCTCGTGACAGCCCCCTGGGCTACACCTTC. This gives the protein CASSLSRDSPLGYTF.

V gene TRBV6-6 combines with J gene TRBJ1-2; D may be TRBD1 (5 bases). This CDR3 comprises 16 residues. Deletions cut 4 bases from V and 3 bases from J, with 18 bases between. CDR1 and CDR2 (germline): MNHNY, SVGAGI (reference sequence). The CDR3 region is CASSWTPDKQDYGYTF. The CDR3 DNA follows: TGTGCCAGCAGTTGGACCCCGGACAAGCAGGACTATGGCTACACCTTC.

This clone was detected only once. CDR3 residues: CAWSVGPYEQYF. The CDR3 DNA reads TGTGCCTGGAGTGTGGGACCTTACGAGCAGTACTTC. The J gene is TRBJ2-7, the V gene TRBV30, with D possibly being TRBD1 or TRBD2 (5 bases each). Looked up from germline, CDR1 is GTSNPN and CDR2 is SVGIG (reference sequence). The CDR3 sequence is 12 residues long. Trimming took 0 bases from V and 4 from J, leaving 7 bases between them.

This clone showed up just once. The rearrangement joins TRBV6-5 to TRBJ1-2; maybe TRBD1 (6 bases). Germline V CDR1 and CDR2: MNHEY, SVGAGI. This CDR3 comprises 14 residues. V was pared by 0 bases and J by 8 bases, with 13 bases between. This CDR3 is CASSYSGAGEGYTF. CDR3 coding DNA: TGTGCCAGCAGTTACTCGGGAGCAGGGGAGGGCTACACCTTC.

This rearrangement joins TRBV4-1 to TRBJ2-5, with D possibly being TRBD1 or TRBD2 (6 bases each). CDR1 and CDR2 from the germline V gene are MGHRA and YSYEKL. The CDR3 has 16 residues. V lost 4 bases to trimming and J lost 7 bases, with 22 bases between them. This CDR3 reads CASSPPGTQGDWTQYF. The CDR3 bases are TGCGCCAGCAGCCCCCCGGGGACACAAGGGGACTGGACCCAGTACTTC.

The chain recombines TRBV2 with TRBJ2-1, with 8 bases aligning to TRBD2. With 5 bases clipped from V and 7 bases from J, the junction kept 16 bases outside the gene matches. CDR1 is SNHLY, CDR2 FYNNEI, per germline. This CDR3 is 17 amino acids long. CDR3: CASSSRPGLASKNEQFF. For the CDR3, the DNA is TGTGCCAGCAGTAGCCGTCCCGGACTAGCTTCCAAAAATGAGCAGTTCTTC.

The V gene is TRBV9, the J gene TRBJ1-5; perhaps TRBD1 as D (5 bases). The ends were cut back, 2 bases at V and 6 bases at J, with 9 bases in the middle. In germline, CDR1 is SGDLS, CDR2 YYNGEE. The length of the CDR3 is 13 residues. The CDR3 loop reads CASSVGTGQPQHF. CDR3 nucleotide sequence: TGTGCCAGCAGCGTGGGGACCGGTCAGCCCCAGCATTTT.

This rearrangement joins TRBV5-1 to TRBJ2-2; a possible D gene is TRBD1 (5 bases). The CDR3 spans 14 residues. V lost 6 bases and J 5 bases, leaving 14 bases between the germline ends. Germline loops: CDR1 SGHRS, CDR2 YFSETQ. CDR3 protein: CASTNTRTTGELFF. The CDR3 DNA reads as TGCGCCAGCACCAATACAAGGACAACCGGGGAGCTGTTTTTT. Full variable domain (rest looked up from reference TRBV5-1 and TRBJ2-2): KAGVTQTPRYLIKTRGQQVTLSCSPISGHRSVSWYQQTPGQGLQFLFEYFSETQRNKGNFPGRFSGRQFSNSRSEMNVSTLELGDSALYLCASTNTRTTGELFFGEGSRLTVL.

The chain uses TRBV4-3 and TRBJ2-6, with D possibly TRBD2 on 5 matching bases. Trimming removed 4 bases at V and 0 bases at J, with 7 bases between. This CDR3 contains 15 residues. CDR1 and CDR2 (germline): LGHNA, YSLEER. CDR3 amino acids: CASSPLDSGANVLTF. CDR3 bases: TGCGCCAGCAGCCCACTAGACTCTGGGGCCAACGTCCTGACTTTC.

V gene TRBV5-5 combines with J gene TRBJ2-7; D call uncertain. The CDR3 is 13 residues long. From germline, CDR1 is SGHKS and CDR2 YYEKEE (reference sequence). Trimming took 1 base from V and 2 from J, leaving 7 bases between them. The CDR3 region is CASSLSAAYEQYF. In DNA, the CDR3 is TGTGCCAGCAGCTTGTCTGCAGCCTACGAGCAGTACTTC.

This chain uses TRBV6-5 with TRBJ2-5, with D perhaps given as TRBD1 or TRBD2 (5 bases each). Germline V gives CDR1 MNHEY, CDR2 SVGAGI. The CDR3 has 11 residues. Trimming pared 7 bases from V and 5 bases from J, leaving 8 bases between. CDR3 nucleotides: TGTGCCAGCACCTGGGGGGAGACCCAGTACTTC. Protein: CASTWGETQYF.

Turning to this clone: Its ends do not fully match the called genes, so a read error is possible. The DNA of the CDR3 is TGTGCCAGCAGCTTTGGGGGTCCTTCCTACGAGCAGTACTTC. Translation: CASSFGGPSYEQYF. The rearrangement links TRBV5-3 to TRBJ2-7; tentatively, D is TRBD1 or TRBD2 (5 bases each). TRBV5-3 is classed as an ORF, of uncertain function. The CDR3 covers 14 residues.

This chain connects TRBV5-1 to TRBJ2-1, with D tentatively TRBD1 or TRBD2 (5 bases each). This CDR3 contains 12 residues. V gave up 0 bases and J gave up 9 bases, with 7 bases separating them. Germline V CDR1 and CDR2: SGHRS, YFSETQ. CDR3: CASSLGGTEQFF. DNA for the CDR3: TGCGCCAGCAGCTTGGGGGGGACTGAGCAGTTCTTC. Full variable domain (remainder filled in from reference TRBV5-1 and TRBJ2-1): KAGVTQTPRYLIKTRGQQVTLSCSPISGHRSVSWYQQTPGQGLQFLFEYFSETQRNKGNFPGRFSGRQFSNSRSEMNVSTLELGDSALYLCASSLGGTEQFFGPGTRLTVL.

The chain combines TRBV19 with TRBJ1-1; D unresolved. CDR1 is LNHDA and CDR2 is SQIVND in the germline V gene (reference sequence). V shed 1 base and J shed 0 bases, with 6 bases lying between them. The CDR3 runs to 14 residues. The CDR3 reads CASSIGQMNTEAFF. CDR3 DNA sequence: TGTGCCAGTAGTATAGGGCAGATGAACACTGAAGCTTTCTTT. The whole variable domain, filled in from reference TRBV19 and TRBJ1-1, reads DGGITQSPKYLFRKEGQNVTLSCEQNLNHDAMYWYRQDPGQGLRLIYYSQIVNDFQKGDIAEGYSVSREKKESFPLTVTSAQKNPTAFYLCASSIGQMNTEAFFGQGTRLTVV.

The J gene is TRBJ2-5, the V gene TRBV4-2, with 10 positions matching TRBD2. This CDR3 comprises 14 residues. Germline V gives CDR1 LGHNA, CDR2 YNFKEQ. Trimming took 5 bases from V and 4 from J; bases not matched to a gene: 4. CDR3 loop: CASSSLAGVETQYF. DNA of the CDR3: TGTGCCAGCAGCTCCCTAGCGGGAGTAGAGACCCAGTACTTC.

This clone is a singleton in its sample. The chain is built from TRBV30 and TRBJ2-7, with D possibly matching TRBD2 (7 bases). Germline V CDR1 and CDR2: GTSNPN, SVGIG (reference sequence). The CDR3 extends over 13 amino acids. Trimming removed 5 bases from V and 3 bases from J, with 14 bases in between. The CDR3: CAWAAGQIYEQYF. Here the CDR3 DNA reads TGTGCCTGGGCAGCGGGACAAATCTACGAGCAGTACTTC.

CDR3 in DNA: TGTGCCAGCAGCGCCCACAATTCACCCCTCCACTTT. It yields the protein CASSAHNSPLHF. The chain has TRBV9 and TRBJ1-6, with unresolved D. Germline CDR1 and CDR2: SGDLS and YYNGEE. The CDR3 sequence is 12 residues long. The germline V and J ends were trimmed by 3 bases and 7 bases, with 5 bases remaining between them.

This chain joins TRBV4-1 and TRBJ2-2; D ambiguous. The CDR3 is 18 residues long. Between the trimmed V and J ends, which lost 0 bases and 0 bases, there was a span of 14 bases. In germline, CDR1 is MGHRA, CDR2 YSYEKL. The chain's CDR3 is CASSQDLTPLSNTGELFF. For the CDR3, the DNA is TGCGCCAGCAGCCAAGATCTCACTCCATTATCGAACACCGGGGAGCTGTTTTTT.

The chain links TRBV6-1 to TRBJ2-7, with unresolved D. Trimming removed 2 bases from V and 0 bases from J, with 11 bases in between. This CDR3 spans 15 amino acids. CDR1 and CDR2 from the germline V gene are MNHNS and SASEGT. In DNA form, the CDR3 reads TGTGCCAGCAGTGAATTAGGAGTTGGCTCCTACGAGCAGTACTTC. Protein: CASSELGVGSYEQYF.

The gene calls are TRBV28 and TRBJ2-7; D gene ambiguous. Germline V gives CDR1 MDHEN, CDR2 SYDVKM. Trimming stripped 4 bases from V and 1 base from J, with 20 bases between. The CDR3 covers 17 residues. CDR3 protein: CASSSTHGRVRSYEQYF. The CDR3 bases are TGTGCCAGCAGTTCCACACACGGACGGGTCAGATCCTACGAGCAGTACTTC.

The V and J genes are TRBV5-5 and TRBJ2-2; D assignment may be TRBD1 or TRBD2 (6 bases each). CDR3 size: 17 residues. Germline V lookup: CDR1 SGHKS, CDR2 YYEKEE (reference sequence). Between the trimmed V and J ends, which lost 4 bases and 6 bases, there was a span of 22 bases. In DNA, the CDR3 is TGTGCCAGCAGCCCGGAGGGTGCGCAGGGGAGTCCCGGGGAGCTGTTTTTT. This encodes CASSPEGAQGSPGELFF. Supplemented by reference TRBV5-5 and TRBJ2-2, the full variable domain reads DAGVTQSPTHLIKTRGQQVTLRCSPISGHKSVSWYQQVLGQGPQFIFQYYEKEERGRGNFPDRFSARQFPNYSSELNVNALLLGDSALYLCASSPEGAQGSPGELFFGEGSRLTVL.

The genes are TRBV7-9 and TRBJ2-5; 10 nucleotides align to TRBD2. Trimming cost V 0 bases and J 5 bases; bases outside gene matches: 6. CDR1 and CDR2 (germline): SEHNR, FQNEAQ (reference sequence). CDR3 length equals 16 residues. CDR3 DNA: TGTGCCAGCAGCTTAGCGGTCGGACTAGCGGACGAGACCCAGTACTTC. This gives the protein CASSLAVGLADETQYF. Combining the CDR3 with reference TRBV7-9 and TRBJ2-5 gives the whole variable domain DTGVSQNPRHKITKRGQNVTFRCDPISEHNRLYWYRQTLGQGPEFLTYFQNEAQLEKSRLLSDRFSAERPKGSFSTLEIQRTEQGDSAMYLCASSLAVGLADETQYFGPGTRLLVL.

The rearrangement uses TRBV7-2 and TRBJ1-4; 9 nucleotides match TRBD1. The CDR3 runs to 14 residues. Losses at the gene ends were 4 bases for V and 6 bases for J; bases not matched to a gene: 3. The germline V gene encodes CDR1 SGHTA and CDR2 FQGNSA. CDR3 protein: CASSSGQGYEKLFF. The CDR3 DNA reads TGTGCCAGCAGCTCGGGACAGGGCTATGAAAAACTGTTTTTT. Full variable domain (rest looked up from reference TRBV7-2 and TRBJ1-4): GAGVSQSPSNKVTEKGKDVELRCDPISGHTALYWYRQSLGQGLEFLIYFQGNSAPDKSGLPSDRFSAERTGGSVSTLTIQRTQQEDSAVYLCASSSGQGYEKLFFGSGTQLSVL.

In DNA, the CDR3 is TGTGCCAGCAGTTTACCCCTCGATGAGCAGTTCTTC. Translated: CASSLPLDEQFF. The chain has TRBV28 and TRBJ2-1; D unclear. The CDR3 has 12 amino acids. V was trimmed by 2 bases and J by 8 bases, leaving 7 bases between them. CDR1 and CDR2 (germline): MDHEN, SYDVKM.

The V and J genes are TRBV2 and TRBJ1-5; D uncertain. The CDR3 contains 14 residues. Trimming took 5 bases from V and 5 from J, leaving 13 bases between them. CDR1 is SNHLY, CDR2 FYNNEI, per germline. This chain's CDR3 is CASSWTGSHQPQHF. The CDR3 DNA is TGTGCCAGCAGTTGGACGGGGAGCCATCAGCCCCAGCATTTT.

CDR3 region: CASRDSHNEQFF. The CDR3, as DNA: TGTGCCAGCCGGGACAGCCACAATGAGCAGTTCTTC. The J gene is TRBJ2-1, the V gene TRBV16; 7 nucleotides line up with TRBD1. The V segment lost 8 bases and the J segment 5 bases; nucleotides outside the gene matches: 3. Germline V gives CDR1 KGHSY, CDR2 FQNENV. The CDR3 spans 12 residues.

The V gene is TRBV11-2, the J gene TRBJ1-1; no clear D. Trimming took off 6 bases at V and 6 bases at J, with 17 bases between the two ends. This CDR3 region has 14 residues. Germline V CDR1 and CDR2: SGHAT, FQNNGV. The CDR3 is CASREGPLVAEAFF. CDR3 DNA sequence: TGTGCCAGCAGGGAAGGACCGCTCGTGGCTGAAGCTTTCTTT. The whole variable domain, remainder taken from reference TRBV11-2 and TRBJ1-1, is EAGVAQSPRYKIIEKRQSVAFWCNPISGHATLYWYQQILGQGPKLLIQFQNNGVVDDSQLPKDRFSAERLKGVDSTLKIQPAKLEDSAVYLCASREGPLVAEAFFGQGTRLTVV.